These T cell receptor beta chains were read from a single sample in a study of OX40 agonist ivuxolimab in advanced cancers. Assay used: immunoSEQ multiplex PCR; TCRdb lists only in-frame clones, some missing. The profile covers approximately 30,000 clones, with around nine tenths appearing a single time and 0.9% to 0.95% taken by the ten largest. This specimen consisted of CD4+ or CD8+ T cells sorted from blood, obtained in a trial of the OX40 agonist ivuxolimab. Every receptor here comes from an adult with an advanced solid tumor such as melanoma, head and neck, liver or kidney cancer. The CDR3 runs from the conserved cysteine through the conserved F or W. D genes are given only for firm matches. Size values are once, few and many counts, or a class for expanded clones, and some rows have none.

abundance | j_gene | d_gene | v_gene | CDR3nt | CDR3aa
NA | TRBJ2-5 | NA | TRBV10-3 | TGTGCCATCAGCCTTGACAGGTTACAAGAGACCCAGTACTTC | CAISLDRLQETQYF
NA | TRBJ1-3 | NA | TRBV10-3 | TGTGCCATCAGGTCGGACCGATCAAACACCATATATTTT | CAIRSDRSNTIYF
once | TRBJ2-3 | NA | TRBV7-3 | TGTGCCAGCAGCTTTCTCGGCCCCACAGATACGCAGTATTTT | CASSFLGPTDTQYF
NA | TRBJ1-4 | NA | TRBV28 | TGTGCCAGCAGCGAGACTCACGTTCGGTTTTTT | CASSETHVRFF
NA | TRBJ1-1 | NA | TRBV5-8 | TGTGCCAGCAGCCAACCACAGGGCCGGTTAAGGAACACTGAAGCTTTCTTT | CASSQPQGRLRNTEAFF
once | TRBJ2-1 | NA | TRBV5-1 | TGCGCCAGCAGCTTGGACATATCTTACAATGAGCAGTTCTTC | CASSLDISYNEQFF
NA | TRBJ2-2 | TRBD2 | TRBV5-4 | TGTGCCAGCAGCTTGGGAGCGGGAGGACGAAACACCGGGGAGCTGTTTTTT | CASSLGAGGRNTGELFF
NA | TRBJ1-1 | NA | TRBV27 | TGTGCCAGCAGTTTATCGAAGGGCGGTGGGAGCACTGAAGCTTTCTTT | CASSLSKGGGSTEAFF
NA | TRBJ1-2 | NA | TRBV28 | TGTGCCAGCAGACACGGACAGTCGAATCGCTATGGCTACACCTTC | CASRHGQSNRYGYTF
NA | TRBJ1-1 | NA | TRBV11-2 | TGTGCCAGCAGCTCACCGGGCCAAGGGAACACTGAAGCTTTCTTT | CASSSPGQGNTEAFF
NA | TRBJ1-6 | NA | TRBV28 | TGTGCCAGCAGTTTCATACGGACAGCTTCATCGACACCCCTCCACTTT | CASSFIRTASSTPLHF
NA | TRBJ1-3 | TRBD1 | TRBV5-6 | TGTGCCAGCAGCTTGAACAGGGGTGATTTTGGAAACACCATATATTTT | CASSLNRGDFGNTIYF
NA | TRBJ1-2 | NA | TRBV14 | TGTGCCAGCAGCCCGCAGGGCACCTATGGCTACACCTTC | CASSPQGTYGYTF
once | TRBJ2-7 | NA | TRBV25-1 | TGTGCCTCCTATGGGGGGGCCTCCCACGAGCAGTACTTC | CASYGGASHEQYF
NA | TRBJ1-1 | NA | TRBV2 | TGTGCCAGCAGTGGGGCTATTACACAGAACACTGAAGCTTTCTTT | CASSGAITQNTEAFF
NA | TRBJ1-1 | NA | TRBV6-1 | TGTGCCAGCAGTGAATATGGGTTACAGAACACTGAAGCTTTCTTT | CASSEYGLQNTEAFF
NA | TRBJ1-2 | NA | TRBV18 | TGTGCCAGCTCCCAGACAGACGGCGGCTACACCTTC | CASSQTDGGYTF
NA | TRBJ1-1 | NA | TRBV6-5 | TGTGCCAGCAGTTACGTCCAGGGTGGAACTGAAGCTTTCTTT | CASSYVQGGTEAFF
NA | TRBJ2-5 | TRBD1 | TRBV29-1 | TGCAGCGTTGAAGGAGGGACAGGTCAAGAGACCCAGTACTTC | CSVEGGTGQETQYF
NA | TRBJ2-1 | NA | TRBV5-6 | TGTGCCAGCAGCTTACGTACCTCCTACAATGAGCAGTTCTTC | CASSLRTSYNEQFF
few | TRBJ1-4 | NA | TRBV7-2 | TGTGCCAGCAGCTCAAGTACAACCGTTTTGGGTGGTGAAAAACTGTTTTTT | CASSSSTTVLGGEKLFF
NA | TRBJ2-5 | TRBD1 | TRBV5-1 | TGCGCCAGCCTCCCCGGGGACAGGGGTTCGACCCAGTACTTC | CASLPGDRGSTQYF
NA | TRBJ1-1 | NA | TRBV5-4 | TGTGCCAGCAGCCAAAAAGGGGTCCCTGAAGCTTTCTTT | CASSQKGVPEAFF
NA | TRBJ2-7 | NA | TRBV7-3 | TGTGCCAGCAGCCCCTCGACAGGCTCCTACGAGCAGTACTTC | CASSPSTGSYEQYF
NA | TRBJ1-1 | TRBD1 | TRBV29-1 | TGCAGCGCCTCAGGGGGGAACACTGAAGCTTTCTTT | CSASGGNTEAFF
once | TRBJ2-1 | TRBD2 | TRBV5-5 | TGTGCCAGCAGCTCGCGTTTAGCGGGGCTTTCCTACAATGAGCAGTTCTTC | CASSSRLAGLSYNEQFF
NA | TRBJ2-7 | NA | TRBV30 | TGTGCCTGGAGTGTTCAGGGTGCAGGTCACGAGCAGTACTTC | CAWSVQGAGHEQYF
few | TRBJ1-2 | NA | TRBV5-1 | TGCGCCAGCAGCTTGGTTGGGGGGGAGCTCTATGGCTACACCTTC | CASSLVGGELYGYTF
once | TRBJ2-5 | NA | TRBV5-1 | TGCGCCAGCAGCTTGTACCTAGCAGGCGAGACCCAGTACTTC | CASSLYLAGETQYF
NA | TRBJ2-3 | TRBD2 | TRBV2 | TGTGCCAGCAGTGTCGGTAGCGGGGGAAGGCCTAGCACAGATACGCAGTATTTT | CASSVGSGGRPSTDTQYF
NA | TRBJ2-2 | NA | TRBV11-2 | TGTGCCAGCAGCTTAGCCCGAATCACCGGGGAGCTGTTTTTT | CASSLARITGELFF
NA | TRBJ1-5 | NA | TRBV6-6 | TGTGCCAGCAGCATCACAGGGCGTAATCAGCCCCAGCATTTT | CASSITGRNQPQHF
NA | TRBJ1-1 | TRBD1 | TRBV28 | TGTGCCAGCAACACTCCCGGGACAGGGGAGAACACTGAAGCTTTCTTT | CASNTPGTGENTEAFF
NA | TRBJ2-1 | TRBD2 | TRBV5-1 | TGCGCCAGCAGCTTGGATAGCGGGAGATTCAATGAGCAGTTCTTC | CASSLDSGRFNEQFF
NA | TRBJ2-1 | TRBD2 | TRBV5-1 | TGCGCCAGCTCCAGTTTAGGGACTAGCGGGGGTGGCGAGCAGTTCTTC | CASSSLGTSGGGEQFF
NA | TRBJ1-2 | NA | TRBV2 | TGTGCCAGCAGCCTAGGACACGCTAACTATGGCTACACCTTC | CASSLGHANYGYTF
NA | TRBJ2-1 | NA | TRBV19 | TGTGCCACCAAACTTCGGGAGGGGGCGTACAATGAGCAGTTCTTC | CATKLREGAYNEQFF
NA | TRBJ1-3 | NA | TRBV15 | TGTGCCACCAGCTCCAGGACGGGACTTTCAACTGGAAACACCATATATTTT | CATSSRTGLSTGNTIYF
NA | TRBJ1-2 | NA | TRBV30 | TGTGCCTGGGGGGTATACGGGGGCCCCTCCGATGGCTACACCTTC | CAWGVYGGPSDGYTF
once | TRBJ2-2 | TRBD2 | TRBV6-1 | TGTGCCAGCAGTGGGACTAGCGGGGGGGTGAACACCGGGGAGCTGTTTTTT | CASSGTSGGVNTGELFF
NA | TRBJ2-7 | TRBD1 | TRBV30 | TGTGCCTGGAGTAGGGGGCTGACCTACGAGCAGTACTTC | CAWSRGLTYEQYF
NA | TRBJ2-5 | NA | TRBV29-1 | TGCAGCGTTGATGGCTCAGGGTTGGGGGAGACCCAGTACTTC | CSVDGSGLGETQYF
NA | TRBJ2-1 | TRBD1 | TRBV6-6 | TGTGCCAGCTTGGCCGGGACAGTCTACAATGAGCAGTTCTTC | CASLAGTVYNEQFF
once | TRBJ2-3 | NA | TRBV10-3 | TGTGCCATCAGTGAGGTCATGAGCTCAGATACGCAGTATTTT | CAISEVMSSDTQYF
NA | TRBJ2-7 | TRBD1 | TRBV2 | TGTGCCAGCAGGGGAGAGGGGGCGAACGAGCAGTACTTC | CASRGEGANEQYF
NA | TRBJ1-6 | TRBD1 | TRBV28 | TGTGCCAGCAGTTTCCGCGACAGGGCAGGCTCACCCCTCCACTTT | CASSFRDRAGSPLHF
NA | TRBJ2-7 | NA | TRBV7-9 | TGTGCCAGCAGCTTCGCCACGCGGAGCCAACGCTACGAGCAGTACTTC | CASSFATRSQRYEQYF
NA | TRBJ2-1 | TRBD2 | TRBV7-3 | TGTGCCAGCAGCGGGATAGCGGGAGTTATAAATGAGCAGTTCTTC | CASSGIAGVINEQFF
NA | TRBJ1-1 | TRBD1 | TRBV28 | TGTGCCAGCAGTCCCGGGAGGGGGCGCTGGGAGAACACTGAAGCTTTCTTT | CASSPGRGRWENTEAFF
NA | TRBJ1-1 | TRBD1 | TRBV28 | TGTGCCAGCAGTTTAAACAGGGGTTACACTGAAGCTTTCTTT | CASSLNRGYTEAFF
NA | TRBJ2-1 | NA | TRBV6-5 | TGTGCCAGCAGTTCGAGTCAGGCGGGCAATGAGCAGTTCTTC | CASSSSQAGNEQFF